Included here is one TCR beta chain sequence, with context. Compared with germline, one end of the junction differs, possibly owing to a read error. Authors' processing steps: Filtering differed because ImmunoSEQ produced junction-only sequences that carried no quality scores. Method: immunoSEQ multiplex PCR; TCRdb's copy keeps in-frame clones and lacks some. V and J calls and clone size are copied from that table; D and trimming were computed from the DNA. In the table there are millions of clones, around 95% of which are singletons. Germline V gene data show CDR1 as SNHLY and CDR2 as FYNNEI. The length of the CDR3 is 11 residues. These data are taken from a study of shared clonotypes between healthy human individuals.

The chain is built from TRBV2 and TRBJ1-2; no clear D gene. This TCR was sampled from a man aged 18 to 29 in good health. The source material was naive CD4+ T cells sorted from blood. Sample subset: CD45RA+ positively selected. The CDR3 protein is CASREVGGYTF. The CDR3 nucleotides read TGTGCCAGCAGGGAAGTGGGGGGCTACACCTTC.